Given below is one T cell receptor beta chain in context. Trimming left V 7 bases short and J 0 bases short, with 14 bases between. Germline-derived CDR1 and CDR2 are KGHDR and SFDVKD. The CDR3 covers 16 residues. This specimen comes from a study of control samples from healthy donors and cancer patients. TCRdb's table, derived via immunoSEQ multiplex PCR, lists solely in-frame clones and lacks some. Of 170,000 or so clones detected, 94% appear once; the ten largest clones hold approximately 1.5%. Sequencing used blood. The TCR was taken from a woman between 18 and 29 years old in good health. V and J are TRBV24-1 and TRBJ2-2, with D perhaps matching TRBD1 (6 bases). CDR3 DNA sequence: TGTGCCACCAGCAAAATCGGACAGACGAACACCGGGGAGCTGTTTTTT. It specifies CATSKIGQTNTGELFF.